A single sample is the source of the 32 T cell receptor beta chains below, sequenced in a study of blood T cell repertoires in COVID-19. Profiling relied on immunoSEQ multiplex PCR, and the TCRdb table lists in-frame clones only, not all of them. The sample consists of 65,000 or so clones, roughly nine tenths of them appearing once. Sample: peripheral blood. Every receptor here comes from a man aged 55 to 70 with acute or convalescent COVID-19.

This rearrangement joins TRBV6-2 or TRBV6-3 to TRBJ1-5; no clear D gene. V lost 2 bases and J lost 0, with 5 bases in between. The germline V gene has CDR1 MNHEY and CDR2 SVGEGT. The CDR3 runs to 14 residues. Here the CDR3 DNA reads TGTGCCAGCAGTTACCCTACTAGCAATCAGCCCCAGCATTTT. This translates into CASSYPTSNQPQHF.

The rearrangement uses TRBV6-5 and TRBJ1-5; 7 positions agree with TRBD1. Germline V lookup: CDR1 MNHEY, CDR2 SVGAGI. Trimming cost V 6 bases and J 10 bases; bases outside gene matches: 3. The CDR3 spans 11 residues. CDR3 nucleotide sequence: TGTGCCAGCAGCCAGGGGGTACCCCAGCATTTT. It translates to CASSQGVPQHF.

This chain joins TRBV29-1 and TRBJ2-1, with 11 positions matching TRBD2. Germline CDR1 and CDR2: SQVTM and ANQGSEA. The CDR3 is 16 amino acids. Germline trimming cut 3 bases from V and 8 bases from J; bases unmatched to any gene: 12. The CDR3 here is CSVDKFSGGAVYEQFF. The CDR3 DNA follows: TGCAGCGTTGATAAGTTTAGCGGGGGGGCGGTCTATGAGCAGTTCTTC.

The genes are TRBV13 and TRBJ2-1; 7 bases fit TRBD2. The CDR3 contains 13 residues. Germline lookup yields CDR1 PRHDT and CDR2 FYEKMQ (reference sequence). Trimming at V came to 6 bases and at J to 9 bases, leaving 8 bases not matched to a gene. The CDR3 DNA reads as TGTGCCAGCAGAATAGGAACGGGGGGTGAGCAGTTCTTC. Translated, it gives CASRIGTGGEQFF.

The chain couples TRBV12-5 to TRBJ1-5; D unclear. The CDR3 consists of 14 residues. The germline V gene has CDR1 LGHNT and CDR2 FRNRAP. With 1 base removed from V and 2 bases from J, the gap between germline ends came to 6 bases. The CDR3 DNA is TGTGCTAGTGGTTTGGGACAAGGCAATCAGCCCCAGCATTTT. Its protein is CASGLGQGNQPQHF.

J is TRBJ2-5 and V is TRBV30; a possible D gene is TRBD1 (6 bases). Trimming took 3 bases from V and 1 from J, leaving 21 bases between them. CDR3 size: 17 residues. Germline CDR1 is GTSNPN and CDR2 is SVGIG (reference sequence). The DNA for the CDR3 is TGTGCCTGGAGCCCCCTTCGCCGTACAGGGAGCCAAGAGACCCAGTACTTC. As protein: CAWSPLRRTGSQETQYF.

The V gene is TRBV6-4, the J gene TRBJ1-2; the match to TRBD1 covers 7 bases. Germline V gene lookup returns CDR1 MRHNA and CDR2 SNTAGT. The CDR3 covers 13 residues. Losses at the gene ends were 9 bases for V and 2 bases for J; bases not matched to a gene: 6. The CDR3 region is CARGDSWNYGYTF. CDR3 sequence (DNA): TGTGCCAGGGGGGACAGTTGGAACTATGGCTACACCTTC.

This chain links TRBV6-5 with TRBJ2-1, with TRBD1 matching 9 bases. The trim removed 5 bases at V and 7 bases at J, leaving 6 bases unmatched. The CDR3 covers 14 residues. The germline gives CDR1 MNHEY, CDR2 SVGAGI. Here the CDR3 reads CASSTTGGRNEQFF. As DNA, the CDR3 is TGTGCCAGCAGTACTACAGGGGGCCGGAATGAGCAGTTCTTC.

The DNA of the CDR3 is TGTGCCAGCAGTTCACTGAGCGGGGGCCCTTCCTACGAGCAGTACTTC. Translation: CASSSLSGGPSYEQYF. V usage is TRBV7-9 and J usage is TRBJ2-7, with 8 bases identical to TRBD2. The CDR3 length is 16 residues. V was clipped by 6 bases and J by 1 base; unmatched bases: 11. Looked up from germline, CDR1 is SEHNR and CDR2 is FQNEAQ (reference sequence).

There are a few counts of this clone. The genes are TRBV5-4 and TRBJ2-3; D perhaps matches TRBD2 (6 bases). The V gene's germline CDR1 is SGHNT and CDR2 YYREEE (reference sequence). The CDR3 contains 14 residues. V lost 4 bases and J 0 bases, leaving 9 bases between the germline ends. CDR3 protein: CASSRTTSTDTQYF. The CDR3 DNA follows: TGTGCCAGCAGCCGGACTACTAGCACAGATACGCAGTATTTT. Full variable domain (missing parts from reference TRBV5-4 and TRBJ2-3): ETGVTQSPTHLIKTRGQQVTLRCSSQSGHNTVSWYQQALGQGPQFIFQYYREEENGRGNFPPRFSGLQFPNYSSELNVNALELDDSALYLCASSRTTSTDTQYFGPGTRLTVL.

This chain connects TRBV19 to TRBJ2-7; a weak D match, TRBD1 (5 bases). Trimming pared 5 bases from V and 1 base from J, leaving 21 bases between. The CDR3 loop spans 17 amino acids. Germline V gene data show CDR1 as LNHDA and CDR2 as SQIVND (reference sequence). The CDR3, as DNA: TGTGCCAGTAGTGCTTATGGGGTGGACATCTATTCCTACGAGCAGTACTTC. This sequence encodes CASSAYGVDIYSYEQYF.

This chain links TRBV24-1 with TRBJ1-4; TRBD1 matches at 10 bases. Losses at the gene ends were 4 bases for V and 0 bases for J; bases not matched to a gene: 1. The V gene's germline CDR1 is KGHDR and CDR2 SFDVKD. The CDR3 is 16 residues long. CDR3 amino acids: CATSDGQGATNEKLFF. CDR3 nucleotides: TGTGCCACCAGTGACGGACAGGGGGCAACTAATGAAAAACTGTTTTTT.

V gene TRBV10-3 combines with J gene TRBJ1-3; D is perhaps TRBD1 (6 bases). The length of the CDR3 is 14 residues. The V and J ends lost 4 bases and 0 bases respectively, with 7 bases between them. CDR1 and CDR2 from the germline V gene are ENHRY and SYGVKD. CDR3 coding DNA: TGTGCCATCAGTGTACAGGGCTCTGGAAACACCATATATTTT. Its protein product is CAISVQGSGNTIYF.

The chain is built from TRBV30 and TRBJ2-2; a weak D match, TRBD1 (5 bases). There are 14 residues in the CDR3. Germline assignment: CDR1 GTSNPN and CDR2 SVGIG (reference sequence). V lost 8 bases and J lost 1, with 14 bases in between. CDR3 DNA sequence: TGTGCCGGAAGGGGCTCTATGAACACCGGGGAGCTGTTTTTT. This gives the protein CAGRGSMNTGELFF.

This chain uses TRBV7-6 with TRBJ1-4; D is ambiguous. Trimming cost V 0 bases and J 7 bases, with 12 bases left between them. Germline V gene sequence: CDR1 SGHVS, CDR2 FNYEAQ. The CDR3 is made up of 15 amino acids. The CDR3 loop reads CASSLAASFSEKLFF. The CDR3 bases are TGTGCCAGCAGCTTAGCCGCGTCGTTTTCTGAAAAACTGTTTTTT.

As DNA, the CDR3 is TGTGCCAGCAGCCAAGATAGATCTAGCAATCAGCCCCAGCATTTT. It specifies CASSQDRSSNQPQHF. The J gene is TRBJ1-5, the V gene TRBV3-1 (or the pseudogene TRBV3-2); no definite D call. This CDR3 has 15 residues. Germline V lookup: CDR1 LGHDT, CDR2 YNNKEL (reference sequence). V shed 0 bases and J shed 0 bases, with 6 bases lying between them.

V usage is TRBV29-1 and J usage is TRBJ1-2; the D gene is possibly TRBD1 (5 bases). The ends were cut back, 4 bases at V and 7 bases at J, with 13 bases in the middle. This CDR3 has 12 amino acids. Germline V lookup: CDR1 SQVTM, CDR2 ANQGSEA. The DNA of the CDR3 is TGCAGCGTTGGACCGGGACTGGGTGGCTACACCTTC. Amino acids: CSVGPGLGGYTF. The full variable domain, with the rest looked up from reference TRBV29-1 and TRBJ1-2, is SAVISQKPSRDICQRGTSLTIQCQVDSQVTMMFWYRQQPGQSLTLIATANQGSEATYESGFVIDKFPISRPNLTFSTLTVSNMSPEDSSIYLCSVGPGLGGYTFGSGTRLTVV.

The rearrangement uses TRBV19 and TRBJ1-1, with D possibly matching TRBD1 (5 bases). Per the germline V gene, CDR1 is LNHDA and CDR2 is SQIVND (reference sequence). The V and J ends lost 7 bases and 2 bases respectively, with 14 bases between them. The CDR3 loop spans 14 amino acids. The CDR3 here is CASTTRGSNTEAFF. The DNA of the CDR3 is TGTGCCAGTACAACTCGGGGGTCTAACACTGAAGCTTTCTTT.

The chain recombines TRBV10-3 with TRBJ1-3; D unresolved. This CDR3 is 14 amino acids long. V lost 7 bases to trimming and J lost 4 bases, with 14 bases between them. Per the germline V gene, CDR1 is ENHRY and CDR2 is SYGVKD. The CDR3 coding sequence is TGTGCCATCAATCCGGGAAGGAGAGGAAACACCATATATTTT. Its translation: CAINPGRRGNTIYF.

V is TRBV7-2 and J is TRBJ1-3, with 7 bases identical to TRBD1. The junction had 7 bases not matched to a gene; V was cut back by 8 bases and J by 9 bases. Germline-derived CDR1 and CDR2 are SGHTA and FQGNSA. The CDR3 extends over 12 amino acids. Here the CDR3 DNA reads TGTGCCAGCGGCCAGACAGGGATCACCATATATTTT. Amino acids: CASGQTGITIYF.

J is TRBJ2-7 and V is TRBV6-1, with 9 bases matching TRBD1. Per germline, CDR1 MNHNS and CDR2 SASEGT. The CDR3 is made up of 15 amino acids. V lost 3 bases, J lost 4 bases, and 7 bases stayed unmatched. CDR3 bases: TGTGCCAGCAGTGAGGGACAGGGATTCAAATACGAGCAGTACTTC. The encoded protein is CASSEGQGFKYEQYF.

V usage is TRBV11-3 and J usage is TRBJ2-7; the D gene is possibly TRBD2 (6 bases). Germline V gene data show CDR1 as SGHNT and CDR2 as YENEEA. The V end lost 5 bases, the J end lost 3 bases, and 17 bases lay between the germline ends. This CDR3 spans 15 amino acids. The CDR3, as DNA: TGTGCCAGCAGCCCGCCGGGAGTGCCGGACTACGAGCAGTACTTC. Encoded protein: CASSPPGVPDYEQYF.

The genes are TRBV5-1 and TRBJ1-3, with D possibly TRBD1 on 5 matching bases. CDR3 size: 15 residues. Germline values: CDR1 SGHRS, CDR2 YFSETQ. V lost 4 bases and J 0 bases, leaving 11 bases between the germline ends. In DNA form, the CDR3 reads TGCGCCAGCAGCCCGACAGAAAGCTCTGGAAACACCATATATTTT. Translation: CASSPTESSGNTIYF.

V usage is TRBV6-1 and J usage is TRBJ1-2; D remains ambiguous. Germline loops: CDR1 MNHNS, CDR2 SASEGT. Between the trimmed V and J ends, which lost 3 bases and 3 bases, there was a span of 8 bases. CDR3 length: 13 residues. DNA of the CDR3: TGTGCCAGCAGTGACACTCCATACTATGGCTACACCTTC. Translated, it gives CASSDTPYYGYTF.

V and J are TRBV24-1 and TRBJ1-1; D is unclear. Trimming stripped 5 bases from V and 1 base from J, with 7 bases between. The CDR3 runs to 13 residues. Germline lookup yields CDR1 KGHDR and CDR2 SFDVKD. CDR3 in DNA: TGTGCCACCAGTGGTCCCAGGAACACTGAAGCTTTCTTT. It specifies CATSGPRNTEAFF.

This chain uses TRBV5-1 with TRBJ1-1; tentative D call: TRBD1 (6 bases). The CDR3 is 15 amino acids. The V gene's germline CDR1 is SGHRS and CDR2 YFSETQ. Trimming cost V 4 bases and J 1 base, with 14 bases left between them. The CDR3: CASSPLTGRNTEAFF. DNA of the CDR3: TGCGCCAGCAGCCCTTTAACAGGGCGGAACACTGAAGCTTTCTTT. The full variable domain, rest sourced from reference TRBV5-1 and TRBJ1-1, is KAGVTQTPRYLIKTRGQQVTLSCSPISGHRSVSWYQQTPGQGLQFLFEYFSETQRNKGNFPGRFSGRQFSNSRSEMNVSTLELGDSALYLCASSPLTGRNTEAFFGQGTRLTVV.

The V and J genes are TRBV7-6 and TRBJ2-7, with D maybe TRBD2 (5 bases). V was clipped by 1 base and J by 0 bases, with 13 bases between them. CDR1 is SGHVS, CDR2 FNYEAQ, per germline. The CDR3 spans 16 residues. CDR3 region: CASSLGAVGSSYEQYF. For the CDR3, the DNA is TGTGCCAGCAGCTTAGGGGCGGTTGGGAGCTCCTACGAGCAGTACTTC.

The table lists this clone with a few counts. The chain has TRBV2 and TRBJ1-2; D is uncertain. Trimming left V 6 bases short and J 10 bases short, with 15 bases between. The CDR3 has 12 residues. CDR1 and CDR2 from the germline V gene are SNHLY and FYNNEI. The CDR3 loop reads CASRWETVAYTF. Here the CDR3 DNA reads TGTGCCAGCAGGTGGGAGACTGTAGCCTACACCTTC.

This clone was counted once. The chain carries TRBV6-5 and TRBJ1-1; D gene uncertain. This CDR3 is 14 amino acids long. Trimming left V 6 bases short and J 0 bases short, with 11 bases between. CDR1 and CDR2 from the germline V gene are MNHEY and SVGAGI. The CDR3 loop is CASRWSQLNTEAFF. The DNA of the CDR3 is TGTGCCAGCAGGTGGTCACAATTGAACACTGAAGCTTTCTTT.

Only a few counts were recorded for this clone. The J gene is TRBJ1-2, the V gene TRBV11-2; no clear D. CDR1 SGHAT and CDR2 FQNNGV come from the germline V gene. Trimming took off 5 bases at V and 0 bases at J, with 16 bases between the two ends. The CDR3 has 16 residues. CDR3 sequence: CASSPKRTAANYGYTF. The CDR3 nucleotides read TGTGCCAGCAGCCCTAAGCGGACTGCTGCTAACTATGGCTACACCTTC.

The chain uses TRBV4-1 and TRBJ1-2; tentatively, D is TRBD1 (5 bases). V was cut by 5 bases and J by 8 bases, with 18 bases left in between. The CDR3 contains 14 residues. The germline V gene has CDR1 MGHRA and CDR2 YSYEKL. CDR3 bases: TGCGCCAGCAGCGCCCTGGGGAGGGGCGACGGCTACACCTTC. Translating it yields CASSALGRGDGYTF.

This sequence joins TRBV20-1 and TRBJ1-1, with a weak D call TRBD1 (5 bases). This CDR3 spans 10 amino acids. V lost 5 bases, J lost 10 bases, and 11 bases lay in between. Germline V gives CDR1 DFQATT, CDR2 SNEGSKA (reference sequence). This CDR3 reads CSAGRVGAFF. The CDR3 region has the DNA TGCAGTGCTGGCAGGGTAGGAGCTTTCTTT.